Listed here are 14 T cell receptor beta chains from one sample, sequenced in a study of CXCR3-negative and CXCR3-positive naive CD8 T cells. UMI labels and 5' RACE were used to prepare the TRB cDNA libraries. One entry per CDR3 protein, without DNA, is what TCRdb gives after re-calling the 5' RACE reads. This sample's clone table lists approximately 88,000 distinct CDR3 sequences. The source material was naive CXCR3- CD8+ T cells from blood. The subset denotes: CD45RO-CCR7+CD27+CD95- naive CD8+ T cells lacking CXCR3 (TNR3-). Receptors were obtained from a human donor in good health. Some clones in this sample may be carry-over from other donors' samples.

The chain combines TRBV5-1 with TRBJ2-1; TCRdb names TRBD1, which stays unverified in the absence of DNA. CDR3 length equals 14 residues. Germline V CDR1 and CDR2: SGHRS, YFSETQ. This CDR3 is CASSGRGTGNEQFF.

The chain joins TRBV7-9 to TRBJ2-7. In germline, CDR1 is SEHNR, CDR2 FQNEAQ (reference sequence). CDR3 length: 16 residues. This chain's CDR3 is CASSLAGCSFTYEQYF.

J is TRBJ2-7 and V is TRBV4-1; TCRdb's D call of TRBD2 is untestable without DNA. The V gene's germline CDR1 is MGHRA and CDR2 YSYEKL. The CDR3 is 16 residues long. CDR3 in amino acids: CASSQDGAGGSYEQYF.

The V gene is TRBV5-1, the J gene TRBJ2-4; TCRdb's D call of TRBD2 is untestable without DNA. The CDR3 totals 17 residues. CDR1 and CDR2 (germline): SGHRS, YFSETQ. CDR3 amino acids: CASSLARLGLLGNIQYF. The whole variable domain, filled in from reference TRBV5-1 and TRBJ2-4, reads KAGVTQTPRYLIKTRGQQVTLSCSPISGHRSVSWYQQTPGQGLQFLFEYFSETQRNKGNFPGRFSGRQFSNSRSEMNVSTLELGDSALYLCASSLARLGLLGNIQYFGAGTRLSVL.

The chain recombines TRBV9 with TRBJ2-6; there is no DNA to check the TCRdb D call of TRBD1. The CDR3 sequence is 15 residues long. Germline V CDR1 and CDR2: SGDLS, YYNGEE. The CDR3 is CASSDRVSGANVLTF.

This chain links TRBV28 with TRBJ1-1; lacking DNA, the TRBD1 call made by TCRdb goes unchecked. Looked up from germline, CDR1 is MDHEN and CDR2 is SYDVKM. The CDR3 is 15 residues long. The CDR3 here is CASRALGQLNTEAFF.

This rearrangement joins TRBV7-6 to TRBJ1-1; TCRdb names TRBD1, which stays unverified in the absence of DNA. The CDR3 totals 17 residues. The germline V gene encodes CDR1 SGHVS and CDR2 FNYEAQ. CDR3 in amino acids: CASSPRAGTGGNAEAFF.

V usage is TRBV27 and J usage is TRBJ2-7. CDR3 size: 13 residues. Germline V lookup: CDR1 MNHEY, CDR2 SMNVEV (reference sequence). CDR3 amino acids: CASSLSEAYEQYF.

CDR3 protein: CASSTGQGSDEQYF. This rearrangement joins TRBV7-3 to TRBJ2-7; TCRdb's D gene call, TRBD1, goes unchecked for lack of DNA. This CDR3 is built from 14 residues. CDR1 and CDR2 from the germline V gene are SGHTA and FQGTGA.

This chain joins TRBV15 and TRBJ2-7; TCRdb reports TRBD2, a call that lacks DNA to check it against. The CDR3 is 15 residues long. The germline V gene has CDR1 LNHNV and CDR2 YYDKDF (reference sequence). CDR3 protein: CATSREGEGPYEQYF.

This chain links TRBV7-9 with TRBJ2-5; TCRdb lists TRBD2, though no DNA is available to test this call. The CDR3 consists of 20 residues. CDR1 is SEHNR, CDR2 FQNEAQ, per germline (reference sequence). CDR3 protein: CASQGKGFLAGKESQETQYF.

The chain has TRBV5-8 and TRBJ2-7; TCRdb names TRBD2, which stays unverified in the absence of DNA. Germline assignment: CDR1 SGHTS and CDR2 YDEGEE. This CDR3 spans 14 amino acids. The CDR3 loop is CASNLAGGTYEQYF.

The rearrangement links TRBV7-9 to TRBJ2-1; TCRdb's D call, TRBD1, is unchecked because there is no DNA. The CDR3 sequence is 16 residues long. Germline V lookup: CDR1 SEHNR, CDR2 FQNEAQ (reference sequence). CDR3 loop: CASSSPRTGQLNEQFF.

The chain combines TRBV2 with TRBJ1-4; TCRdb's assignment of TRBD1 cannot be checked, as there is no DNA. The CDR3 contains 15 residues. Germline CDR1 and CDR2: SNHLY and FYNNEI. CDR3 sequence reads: CASAGMPGAGEKLFF.